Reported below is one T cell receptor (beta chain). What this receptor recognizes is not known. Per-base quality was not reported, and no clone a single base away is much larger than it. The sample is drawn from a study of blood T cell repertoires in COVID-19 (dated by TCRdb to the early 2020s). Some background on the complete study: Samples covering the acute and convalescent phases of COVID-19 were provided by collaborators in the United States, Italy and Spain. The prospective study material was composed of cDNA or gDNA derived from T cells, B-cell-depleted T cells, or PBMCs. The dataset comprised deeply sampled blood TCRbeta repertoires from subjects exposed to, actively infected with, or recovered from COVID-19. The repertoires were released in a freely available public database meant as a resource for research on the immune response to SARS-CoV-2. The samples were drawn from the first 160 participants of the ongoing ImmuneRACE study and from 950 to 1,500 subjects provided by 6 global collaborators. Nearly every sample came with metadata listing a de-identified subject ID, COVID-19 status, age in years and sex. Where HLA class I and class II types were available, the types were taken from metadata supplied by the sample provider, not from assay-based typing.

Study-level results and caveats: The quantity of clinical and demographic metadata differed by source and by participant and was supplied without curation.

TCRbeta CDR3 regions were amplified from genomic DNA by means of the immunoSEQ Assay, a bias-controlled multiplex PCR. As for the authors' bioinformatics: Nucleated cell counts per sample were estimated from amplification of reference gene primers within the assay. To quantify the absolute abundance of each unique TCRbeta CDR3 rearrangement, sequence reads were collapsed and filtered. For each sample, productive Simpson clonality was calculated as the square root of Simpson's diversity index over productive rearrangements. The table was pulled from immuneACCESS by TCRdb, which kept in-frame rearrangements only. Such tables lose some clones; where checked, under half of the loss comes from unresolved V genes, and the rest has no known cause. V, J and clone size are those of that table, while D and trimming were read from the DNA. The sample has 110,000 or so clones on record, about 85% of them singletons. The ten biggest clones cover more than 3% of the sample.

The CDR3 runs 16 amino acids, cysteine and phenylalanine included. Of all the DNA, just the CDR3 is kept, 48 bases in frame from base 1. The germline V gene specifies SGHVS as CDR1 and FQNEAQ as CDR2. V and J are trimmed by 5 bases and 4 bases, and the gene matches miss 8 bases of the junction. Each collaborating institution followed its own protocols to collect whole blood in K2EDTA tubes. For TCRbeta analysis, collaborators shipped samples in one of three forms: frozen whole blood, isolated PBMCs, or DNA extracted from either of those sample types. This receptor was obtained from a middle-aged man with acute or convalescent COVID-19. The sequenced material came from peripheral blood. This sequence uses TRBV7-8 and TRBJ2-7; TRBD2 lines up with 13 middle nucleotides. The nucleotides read TGTGCCAGCAGCCCGAAGACTAGCGGGGGGTGGTACGAGCAGTACTTC. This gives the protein CASSPKTSGGWYEQYF.